This T cell receptor (beta chain) emerged from a study of blood T cell repertoires in COVID-19 (dated by TCRdb to about 2020). With regard to the full study: Samples covering the acute and convalescent phases of COVID-19 were provided by collaborators in the United States, Italy and Spain. The material from the prospective study consisted of cDNA or gDNA derived from T cells, B-cell-depleted T cells, or PBMCs. The dataset comprised deeply sampled blood TCRbeta repertoires from subjects exposed to, actively infected with, or recovered from COVID-19. A freely available public database, intended as a resource for researchers studying the immune response to SARS-CoV-2, is where the repertoires were released. The samples were drawn from the first 160 participants of the ongoing ImmuneRACE study and from some 1,300 subjects provided by 6 global collaborators. The sample metadata nearly always contained a de-identified subject ID, COVID-19 status, age in years and sex. Where available, HLA class I and class II types were obtained from metadata supplied by the sample provider rather than from assay-based typing. Results the study describes overall, beyond this receptor: The quantity of clinical and demographic metadata differed by source and by participant and was supplied without curation.

A second Seattle source provided samples from volunteer blood donors who had recovered from COVID-19. Collaborating institutions collected whole blood in K2EDTA tubes following their own protocols. For TCRbeta analysis, collaborator samples were shipped as frozen whole blood, as isolated PBMCs, or as DNA extracted from either sample type. V is cut by 6 bases and J by 3 bases, and the space between the germline ends is 19 bases. The CDR3 spans 16 residues, from the cysteine through the phenylalanine. The sequence is cut down to CDR3 DNA, 48 bases in frame from base 1. CDR1 is given as MNHNY and CDR2 as SVGAGI, both from the germline V gene (reference sequence). TCRbeta CDR3 regions were amplified from genomic DNA by means of the immunoSEQ Assay, a bias-controlled multiplex PCR. The authors processed their data as follows. The number of nucleated cells in each sample was estimated from the amplification of reference gene primers within the assay. Sequence reads were collapsed and filtered to measure the absolute abundance of every unique TCRbeta CDR3 rearrangement. For each sample, productive Simpson clonality was calculated by taking the square root of Simpson's diversity index across productive rearrangements. The table was pulled from immuneACCESS by TCRdb, which kept in-frame rearrangements only. Such tables lose some clones; where checked, under half of the loss comes from unresolved V genes, and the rest has no known cause. V, J and clone size reflect that table, while D and trimming were determined from the DNA. This sample holds 200,000 to 300,000 clones; approximately 90% were observed only once. The top ten constitute just under 1% of the sample.

Remarks on this clone: Its antigen has not been determined. It has no much larger one-base neighbor in the sample; base qualities were not kept.

The specimen sequenced was peripheral blood. This clonotype was obtained from a woman in her thirties or forties who had recovered from COVID-19. The sequence joins TRBV6-6 to TRBJ2-3; TRBD1 might be the D gene, on 8 matching bases. The bases read TGTGCCAGCAGCCGGGACGGACAGGGAGGGACAGATACGCAGTATTTT. It specifies CASSRDGQGGTDTQYF.